The source of this TCR beta chain is a study of blood T cell repertoires in COVID-19. The data were produced by immunoSEQ multiplex PCR, yet TCRdb's version contains in-frame clones alone and is incomplete. The sample includes 26,000 or so clones, 85% to 90% of them seen just once. Source material: peripheral blood. This clonotype was obtained from a man in his 70s with acute or convalescent COVID-19.

The CDR3 bases are TGTGCCAGTAGTCACCGGGACAGCCTCAATCAGCCCCAGCATTTT. This gives the protein CASSHRDSLNQPQHF. This rearrangement joins TRBV19 to TRBJ1-5; 7 nucleotides agree with TRBD1. This CDR3 is 15 amino acids long. The ends lost 5 bases at V and 3 bases at J; junction bases unmatched: 7. CDR1 is LNHDA, CDR2 SQIVND, per germline (reference sequence).